Each of the 24 T cell receptor beta chains below was sequenced from the same sample in a study of neoadjuvant anti-PD-1 for oral cavity cancer (dated by TCRdb to about 2021). The label giving this sample's time point can be read as: before neoadjuvant nivolumab. Library construction relied on the immunoSEQ multiplex PCR assay. This immuneACCESS table, as held by TCRdb, lists in-frame sequences with V and J called but not all clones. Of the missing ones, under half trace to an unresolved V gene in checked studies; the others have no known cause. The sample table contains 70,000 to 95,000 clones; only one count was recorded for approximately 80% of them. In total, the top ten clones hold over 2.5% of the sample. The sample in question was PBMCs, obtained before nivolumab (anti-PD-1) treatment. The receptor source for this set is a person aged 35-79 years with oral cavity squamous cell carcinoma.

Only one count was recorded for this clone. This sequence joins TRBV19 and TRBJ2-7, with 7 bases matching TRBD2. J was trimmed by 5 bases and V by 8 bases; bases with no gene match: 15. Germline V lookup: CDR1 LNHDA, CDR2 SQIVND (reference sequence). The length of the CDR3 is 15 residues. The CDR3 DNA reads TGTGCCAGTTCCCTTAGACCGGGGAGGGGTAACGAGCAGTACTTC. Protein sequence: CASSLRPGRGNEQYF.

The J gene is TRBJ1-5, the V gene TRBV7-8; a possible D gene is TRBD1 (5 bases). The V and J ends lost 4 bases and 0 bases respectively, with 10 bases between them. Germline-derived CDR1 and CDR2 are SGHVS and FQNEAQ. The CDR3 length is 15 residues. CDR3 DNA sequence: TGTGCCAGCAGCTCAGACAGTTTTAGCAATCAGCCCCAGCATTTT. Protein sequence: CASSSDSFSNQPQHF.

J is TRBJ2-7 and V is TRBV30; the match to TRBD2 covers 7 bases. This CDR3 region has 13 residues. The junction had 5 bases not matched to a gene; V was cut back by 3 bases and J by 3 bases. CDR1 and CDR2 from the germline V gene are GTSNPN and SVGIG (reference sequence). The CDR3 sequence: CAWRGLGHYEQYF. DNA of the CDR3: TGTGCCTGGAGAGGACTAGGGCACTACGAGCAGTACTTC.

V gene TRBV6-1 combines with J gene TRBJ2-2, with a tentative D call TRBD1 (6 bases). The germline gives CDR1 MNHNS, CDR2 SASEGT. The V and J ends lost 6 bases and 1 base respectively, with 12 bases between them. The CDR3 has 15 amino acids. CDR3 DNA: TGTGCCAGCAGCCCTTTACAGGGGAACACCGGGGAGCTGTTTTTT. Its protein is CASSPLQGNTGELFF.

This sequence joins TRBV30 and TRBJ2-2, with D tentatively TRBD1 (5 bases). Per germline, CDR1 GTSNPN and CDR2 SVGIG (reference sequence). There are 14 residues in the CDR3. V was trimmed by 2 bases and J by 6 bases, leaving 13 bases between them. CDR3 sequence reads: CAWSTLTAAGELFF. CDR3 in DNA: TGTGCCTGGAGTACACTGACAGCCGCCGGGGAGCTGTTTTTT.

The chain uses TRBV6-1 and TRBJ2-1; D is unclear. The germline V and J ends were trimmed by 8 bases and 4 bases, with 6 bases remaining between them. The CDR3 has 11 amino acids. The germline V gene encodes CDR1 MNHNS and CDR2 SASEGT. The CDR3 DNA reads as TGTGCCAGCGGGCAGTACAATGAGCAGTTCTTC. Residues: CASGQYNEQFF.

J is TRBJ2-3 and V is TRBV6-1, with D perhaps TRBD2 (6 bases). CDR3 length: 15 residues. The V gene's germline CDR1 is MNHNS and CDR2 SASEGT. Trimming pared 7 bases from V and 9 bases from J, leaving 23 bases between. For the CDR3, the DNA is TGTGCCAGCAACCCTACTGGACTAAGCCTACAGACGCAGTATTTT. It encodes CASNPTGLSLQTQYF.

This chain links TRBV7-9 with TRBJ1-1; D is unclear. V lost 1 base, J lost 5 bases, and 11 bases lay in between. The germline CDR1 and CDR2 sequences are SEHNR and FQNEAQ (reference sequence). This CDR3 is 14 amino acids long. CDR3 sequence reads: CASSLDSPRTEAFF. In DNA, the CDR3 is TGTGCCAGCAGCTTAGACAGCCCCCGGACTGAAGCTTTCTTT.

This clone has only one observation. The V gene is TRBV5-6, the J gene TRBJ2-3, with D perhaps given as TRBD1 or TRBD2 (5 bases each). Germline V gene data show CDR1 as SGHDT and CDR2 as YYEEEE. This CDR3 has 16 residues. Trimming removed 3 bases from V and 5 bases from J, with 19 bases in between. The CDR3 is CASSSLGPRERDTQYF. CDR3 bases: TGTGCCAGCAGCTCCCTGGGACCACGTGAGAGAGATACGCAGTATTTT.

V and J are TRBV28 and TRBJ2-7; 7 positions match TRBD1. There are 17 residues in the CDR3. Per germline, CDR1 MDHEN and CDR2 SYDVKM. After removal of 3 bases from V and 0 bases from J, the junction contained 11 bases not matched to a gene. The CDR3 sequence: CASSFPITTGSSYEQYF. CDR3 DNA sequence: TGTGCCAGCAGTTTCCCCATAACGACAGGGAGCTCCTACGAGCAGTACTTC. Based on the CDR3 plus reference TRBV28 and TRBJ2-7, the full variable domain is DVKVTQSSRYLVKRTGEKVFLECVQDMDHENMFWYRQDPGLGLRLIYFSYDVKMKEKGDIPEGYSVSREKKERFSLILESASTNQTSMYLCASSFPITTGSSYEQYFGPGTRLTVT.

This clone was detected only once. This chain uses TRBV19 with TRBJ1-1; D possibly corresponds to TRBD1 (5 bases). The CDR3 has 14 residues. Germline CDR1 LNHDA, CDR2 SQIVND (reference sequence). The V gene lost 4 bases and the J gene lost 4 bases, with 13 bases spanning the gap. The CDR3 is CASSKATGGTEAFF. CDR3 sequence (DNA): TGTGCCAGTAGTAAGGCGACCGGGGGCACTGAAGCTTTCTTT.

V gene TRBV6-1 combines with J gene TRBJ2-3, with a possible D match to TRBD1 (6 bases). The CDR3 extends over 12 amino acids. Germline loops: CDR1 MNHNS, CDR2 SASEGT. The V end lost 6 bases, the J end lost 3 bases, and 7 bases lay between the germline ends. CDR3 loop: CASSTGTDTQYF. The CDR3 DNA sequence: TGTGCCAGCAGCACAGGGACAGATACGCAGTATTTT.

The chain employs TRBV7-9 and TRBJ2-7; a weak D match, TRBD2 (7 bases). The V end was cut by 5 bases, the J end by 3 bases, with 20 bases between. This CDR3 comprises 16 residues. Germline V gene lookup returns CDR1 SEHNR and CDR2 FQNEAQ (reference sequence). In DNA form, the CDR3 reads TGTGCCAGCAGCCTCAGTGGGGGGGCGGAACACTACGAGCAGTACTTC. This encodes CASSLSGGAEHYEQYF.

The rearrangement links TRBV15 to TRBJ2-1, with 10 bases fitting TRBD2. There are 16 residues in the CDR3. Germline-derived CDR1 and CDR2 are LNHNV and YYDKDF (reference sequence). With V trimmed by 0 bases and J by 4 bases, 3 bases remained unmatched. The CDR3 DNA reads as TGTGCCACCAGCAGAGATCTAGCGGGGGTATACAATGAGCAGTTCTTC. This translates into CATSRDLAGVYNEQFF.

The chain combines TRBV6-1 with TRBJ1-3, with TRBD1 as a possible D gene (6 bases). CDR3 length equals 16 residues. V lost 4 bases to trimming and J lost 0 bases, with 13 bases between them. Germline values: CDR1 MNHNS, CDR2 SASEGT. The CDR3 bases are TGTGCCAGCAGTGCCGGGACACCGAGCTCTGGAAACACCATATATTTT. As protein: CASSAGTPSSGNTIYF.

This clone was picked up one time. V gene TRBV7-3 combines with J gene TRBJ1-2, with a weak D call TRBD1 (5 bases). Germline loops: CDR1 SGHTA, CDR2 FQGTGA. The length of the CDR3 is 13 residues. The V end was cut by 3 bases, the J end by 8 bases, with 13 bases between. In nucleotides, the CDR3 is TGTGCCAGCAGCTTCAGGGATGGAAGGGGCTACACCTTC. This gives the protein CASSFRDGRGYTF.

This clone showed up just a few times. The chain has TRBV4-1 and TRBJ1-1; the D is unclear. The CDR3 totals 15 residues. Germline V gives CDR1 MGHRA, CDR2 YSYEKL. V shed 5 bases and J shed 0 bases, with 13 bases lying between them. CDR3: CASSSWPSLNTEAFF. DNA for the CDR3: TGCGCCAGCAGCTCTTGGCCCTCCCTGAACACTGAAGCTTTCTTT.

This rearrangement joins TRBV5-4 to TRBJ1-2; a weak D match, TRBD1 (6 bases). V lost 1 base and J 7 bases, leaving 14 bases between the germline ends. Germline assignment: CDR1 SGHNT and CDR2 YYREEE (reference sequence). CDR3 size: 14 residues. In DNA, the CDR3 is TGTGCCAGCAGCTTGATAGGGGGTGAGGGTGGCTACACCTTC. Translation gives CASSLIGGEGGYTF.

J is TRBJ2-5 and V is TRBV5-8; TRBD1 or TRBD2 may be the D gene (5 bases each). Germline values: CDR1 SGHTS, CDR2 YDEGEE. Trimming shortened V by 4 bases and J by 7 bases, and 23 bases separated the two germline ends. The CDR3 extends over 16 amino acids. Here the CDR3 DNA reads TGTGCCAGCAGCCTTGAGGGGACGCGGGTAGGGGCGACCCAGTACTTC. Protein: CASSLEGTRVGATQYF.

The CDR3 reads CASIFGRHMNTEAFF. In nucleotides, the CDR3 is TGTGCCAGCATTTTTGGACGGCACATGAACACTGAAGCTTTCTTT. V gene TRBV6-1 combines with J gene TRBJ1-1; D is uncertain. This CDR3 comprises 15 residues. Germline V gene data show CDR1 as MNHNS and CDR2 as SASEGT. The germline V and J ends were trimmed by 7 bases and 0 bases, with 15 bases remaining between them.

The chain carries TRBV29-1 and TRBJ2-7; 9 positions agree with TRBD1. V dropped 6 bases and J dropped 4; count of bases not matched to a gene: 7. The germline CDR1 and CDR2 sequences are SQVTM and ANQGSEA. The length of the CDR3 is 13 residues. For the CDR3, the DNA is TGCAGCGTCACGGGACAGGGCAAGTACGAGCAGTACTTC. It encodes CSVTGQGKYEQYF.

This chain connects TRBV15 to TRBJ2-1; 8 bases align to TRBD2. CDR3 length: 17 residues. Germline CDR1 is LNHNV and CDR2 is YYDKDF (reference sequence). V shed 3 bases, J shed 4 bases, and the junction held 11 bases outside the gene matches. CDR3 bases: TGTGCCACCAGCAGGGACATTAGCGGGATTGGTTACAATGAGCAGTTCTTC. This encodes CATSRDISGIGYNEQFF.

The J gene is TRBJ1-1, the V gene TRBV10-3; TRBD1 aligns across 8 bases. V shed 4 bases and J 1 base; nucleotides not matched to a gene: 8. The CDR3 covers 16 residues. The germline gives CDR1 ENHRY, CDR2 SYGVKD. The CDR3 sequence: CAISADRGVANTEAFF. In DNA form, the CDR3 reads TGTGCCATCAGTGCTGACAGGGGAGTTGCGAACACTGAAGCTTTCTTT.

The rearrangement links TRBV4-1 to TRBJ2-7, with TRBD2 identical over 10 bases. The J segment lost 3 bases and the V segment lost 0 bases, leaving 8 bases of the junction unmatched. This CDR3 contains 17 residues. Germline lookup yields CDR1 MGHRA and CDR2 YSYEKL. CDR3 in amino acids: CASSQDKGSGRDYEQYF. As DNA, the CDR3 is TGCGCCAGCAGCCAAGATAAGGGCAGCGGGAGGGACTACGAGCAGTACTTC.